Only a few counts were recorded for the clone carrying this TCR beta chain. Its matching antigen is unknown. Expressed TCRB transcripts were sequenced, since all the RNA that had been isolated was reverse transcribed. TCRdb's table, derived via immunoSEQ multiplex PCR, lists solely in-frame clones and lacks some. Here the sample spans about 260,000 clones, around 21% being singletons. The germline V gene has CDR1 LGHNA and CDR2 YSLEER. V was pared by 4 bases and J by 2 bases, with 6 bases of the junction left unmatched. The CDR3 is 15 amino acids. This sample is drawn from a study of beta chain features in type 1 diabetes. General study findings and limits: Type 1 diabetes patients had fewer VDJ junction insertions and more deletions. Patients with Type 1 diabetes showed moderately but significantly shorter TCRB CDR3s in all four CD4+ subsets.

The sequencing sample was made of naive CD4+ T cells from blood. This clonotype originated in a middle-aged woman with type 1 diabetes. V and J are TRBV4-3 and TRBJ2-7, with 9 positions matching TRBD2. CDR3 nucleotides: TGCGCCAGCAGCCCCTTGACTAGCGGACCCTACGAGCAGTACTTC. Translated, it gives CASSPLTSGPYEQYF.